This is a list of T cell receptor beta chains from one sample in a study of T cell responses to AZD1222 COVID-19 vaccine. Profiling relied on immunoSEQ multiplex PCR, and the TCRdb table lists in-frame clones only, not all of them. The sample carries 110,000 or so clones, approximately 89% recorded once. Sequencing was performed on peripheral blood, taken on day 0 of AZD1222 vaccination. The source of these receptors is an adult in good health. CDR3s include the opening cysteine and the closing phenylalanine or tryptophan. A D gene is named only where the DNA matches it firmly. The listing skips clone size in some rows; elsewhere it reads once, few, many or a size class.

v_gene	j_gene	abundance	d_gene	CDR3nt	CDR3aa
TRBV5-1	TRBJ2-7	once	NA	TGCGCCAGCACCCGAGACAGGAACTACGAGCAGTACTTC	CASTRDRNYEQYF
TRBV6-1	TRBJ2-3	NA	NA	TGTGCCAGCAGTGAAGCGCATGGAGGGGGGCCCGATACGCAGTATTTT	CASSEAHGGGPDTQYF
TRBV11-2	TRBJ2-1	NA	TRBD2	TGTGCCAGCAGCCCCCGACTAGCGGGGGGGCCCAATGAGCAGTTCTTC	CASSPRLAGGPNEQFF
TRBV7-6	TRBJ1-5	NA	NA	TGTGCCAGCAGCTTAGCTCCAATTTCTCCGGTAAGCAATCAGCCCCAGCATTTT	CASSLAPISPVSNQPQHF
TRBV30	TRBJ2-5	NA	TRBD2	TGTGCCTGGAGTCAACCAGCGGGGGGGATTGGGCAAGAGACCCAGTACTTC	CAWSQPAGGIGQETQYF
TRBV3-1/TRBV3-2	TRBJ1-1	NA	NA	TGTGCCAGCAGCCAAGTAAGGGGGGCTGAAGCTTTCTTT	CASSQVRGAEAFF
TRBV5-1	TRBJ2-3	NA	TRBD2	TGCGCCAGCAGCTTTACTAGCGGGGGATACACAGATACGCAGTATTTT	CASSFTSGGYTDTQYF
TRBV7-9	TRBJ2-2	NA	TRBD1	TGTGCCAGCAGCCTCCGGGACAGGGGTAACACCGGGGAGCTGTTTTTT	CASSLRDRGNTGELFF
TRBV28	TRBJ1-6	NA	TRBD1	TGTGCCAGCAGTACAGGGGGGACTAATTCACCCCTCCACTTT	CASSTGGTNSPLHF
TRBV24-1	TRBJ1-4	few	TRBD1	TGTGCCACCAGTGATTTTGCGACAGGGGAAAAACTGTTTTTT	CATSDFATGEKLFF
TRBV6-5	TRBJ1-5	NA	NA	TGTGCCAGCAGTTACTCGGGGATTCAGCCCCAGCATTTT	CASSYSGIQPQHF
TRBV18	TRBJ2-2	NA	NA	TGTGCCAGCTCTACCCGTGGAACAGGGAACACCGGGGAGCTGTTTTTT	CASSTRGTGNTGELFF
TRBV21-1	TRBJ2-7	NA	NA	TGTGCCAGCAGCAAAGTCGCGGGGAGCTCCTACGAGCAGTACTTC	CASSKVAGSSYEQYF
TRBV30	TRBJ1-6	once	TRBD1	TGTGCCTGGAGCGAAAGGGGACAGGGAAATTCACCCCTCCACTTT	CAWSERGQGNSPLHF
TRBV24-1	TRBJ1-6	NA	NA	TGTGCCCCCCCCGGGGGGAGCTCCTATAATTCACCCCTCCACTTT	CAPPGGSSYNSPLHF
TRBV6-2/TRBV6-3	TRBJ2-7	NA	TRBD2	TGTGCCAGCAGTTATCGGCGGGGGAGCTCCTACGAGCAGTACTTC	CASSYRRGSSYEQYF
TRBV5-1	TRBJ2-3	NA	NA	TGCGCCAGCAGCTTGTTCACTGCCGGTACGCAGTATTTT	CASSLFTAGTQYF
TRBV7-2	TRBJ2-5	NA	TRBD1	TGTGCCAGCAGCTTAGCGCGAGGGGGCATCTTTGGGACCCAGTACTTC	CASSLARGGIFGTQYF
TRBV7-8	TRBJ2-7	NA	TRBD2	TGTGCCAGCAGCGTACCGGGACTAGCGGCCTCTCACGAGCAGTACTTC	CASSVPGLAASHEQYF
TRBV6-1	TRBJ2-3	NA	NA	TGTGCCAGCAGTGGGTCTCGGTTTTCTAGCACAGATACGCAGTATTTT	CASSGSRFSSTDTQYF
TRBV19	TRBJ1-5	NA	NA	TGTGCCAGTAGGGGCTTGGCGCAGCCCCAGCATTTT	CASRGLAQPQHF
TRBV18	TRBJ1-3	NA	NA	TGTGCCAGCTCACCATGGGCAGCCTCGGGAAACACCATATATTTT	CASSPWAASGNTIYF
TRBV3-1/TRBV3-2	TRBJ2-3	NA	NA	TGTGCCAGCAGCACGACGGGGGGCCCTTTGAGAGATACGCAGTATTTT	CASSTTGGPLRDTQYF
TRBV10-3	TRBJ2-5	NA	TRBD1	TGTGCCATCAGTACCCGACAGGGGGAGGAGACCCAGTACTTC	CAISTRQGEETQYF
TRBV6-2/TRBV6-3	TRBJ2-7	NA	NA	TGTGCCAGCAGTACTCCAGGGTTGCCCTACGAGCAGTACTTC	CASSTPGLPYEQYF
TRBV6-1	TRBJ1-3	NA	NA	TGTGCCAGCAGTGAAGCCGAACTGGTCTCTGGAAACACCATATATTTT	CASSEAELVSGNTIYF
TRBV23-1	TRBJ2-3	NA	TRBD2	TGCGCCAGCAGTCAATCGGGGCTAGCGGGGGCTAGCACAGATACGCAGTATTTT	CASSQSGLAGASTDTQYF
TRBV12-3/TRBV12-4	TRBJ2-7	NA	NA	TGTGCCAGCAACCGAGGTCGGTACGAGCAGTACTTC	CASNRGRYEQYF
TRBV14	TRBJ2-5	NA	NA	TGTGCCAGCAGCCAAGACAGGAACCAAGAGACCCAGTACTTC	CASSQDRNQETQYF
TRBV6-2/TRBV6-3	TRBJ1-3	NA	NA	TGTGCCAGCAGTTACAACAGTCCCCCCGATTTCTCTGGAAACACCATATATTTT	CASSYNSPPDFSGNTIYF
TRBV6-5	TRBJ2-1	NA	TRBD1	TGTGCCAGCAGTTCCACCGGGACAGGGAACTACAATGAGCAGTTCTTC	CASSSTGTGNYNEQFF
TRBV2	TRBJ2-3	NA	NA	TGTGCCAGCAAGGTTACCGGAGGGGGCGTCGCAGATACGCAGTATTTT	CASKVTGGGVADTQYF
TRBV3-1/TRBV3-2	TRBJ1-6	few	NA	TGTGCCAGCAGCCAAGTTCATAATTCACCCCTCCACTTT	CASSQVHNSPLHF
TRBV3-1/TRBV3-2	TRBJ2-5	once	TRBD1	TGTGCCAGCAGGCGACAGGGGGTTAAAGAGACCCAGTACTTC	CASRRQGVKETQYF
TRBV10-2	TRBJ1-5	NA	TRBD1	TGCGCCAGCAGAGACGCAGGGGGCGCGGTGAATAGCAATCAGCCCCAGCATTTT	CASRDAGGAVNSNQPQHF
TRBV24-1	TRBJ2-5	NA	TRBD1	TGTGCCACCAGTGATGTCCGGACAGGGGGGAAAGAGACCCAGTACTTC	CATSDVRTGGKETQYF
TRBV30	TRBJ1-5	NA	NA	TGTGCCTGGAAGACGGGGGGCGCAGATCAGCCCCAGCATTTT	CAWKTGGADQPQHF
TRBV4-3	TRBJ1-2	NA	NA	TGCGCCAGCAGCCAAGAACCAGGGAGAGGTGGCTACACCTTC	CASSQEPGRGGYTF
TRBV6-2/TRBV6-3	TRBJ1-1	NA	NA	TGTGCCAGCAGTTACCCCTCGACAGGTGGGGACACTGAAGCTTTCTTT	CASSYPSTGGDTEAFF
TRBV19	TRBJ1-5	NA	NA	TGTGCCAGTAGTCCCCTACGGGAAACCCGCAATCAGCCCCAGCATTTT	CASSPLRETRNQPQHF
TRBV6-1	TRBJ1-5	NA	NA	TGTGCCAGCAGTGATTTTAGGGCCCCAAATCAGCCCCAGCATTTT	CASSDFRAPNQPQHF
TRBV7-3	TRBJ2-1	NA	TRBD1	TGTGCCAGCAGCCGGACAGGGGGGATCGGTGAGCAGTTCTTC	CASSRTGGIGEQFF
TRBV30	TRBJ2-7	NA	NA	TGTGCCTGGAGAAATCATCAGGTAGTGGGCTACGAGCAGTACTTC	CAWRNHQVVGYEQYF
TRBV7-9	TRBJ1-6	NA	TRBD1	TGTGCCAGCAGCTTAGTGGGACAGGGGAATTCACCCCTCCACTTT	CASSLVGQGNSPLHF
TRBV7-2	TRBJ1-1	NA	NA	TGTGCCAGCAGCTCGGGTAGCCAGGTTCGCACTGAAGCTTTCTTT	CASSSGSQVRTEAFF
TRBV15	TRBJ2-5	NA	TRBD2	TGTGCCACCAGCTTGACTAGCGGCCAAGAGACCCAGTACTTC	CATSLTSGQETQYF
TRBV4-1	TRBJ1-2	NA	NA	TGCGCCAGCAGCCAAGAAGCTGCAGCTAACTATGGCTACACCTTC	CASSQEAAANYGYTF
TRBV24-1	TRBJ1-1	NA	NA	TGTGCCACCAGTGATTTGACCGGACAAGCTTTCTTT	CATSDLTGQAFF
TRBV9	TRBJ2-1	once	NA	TGTGCCAGCAGCGTAAGGCCCGGGACCTACAATGAGCAGTTCTTC	CASSVRPGTYNEQFF
TRBV24-1	TRBJ2-2	NA	TRBD2	TGTGCCACCAGTGAAGCGGGGGTGAACACCGGGGAGCTGTTTTTT	CATSEAGVNTGELFF